This TCR beta chain was captured in a study of identical twins. Whole-study results and caveats: There was an excess of low generation probability in the out-of-frame alpha sequences that twins shared.

TCRdb redid the calling of the 5' RACE reads with MiXCR, one entry per CDR3 protein. The sample holds a few hundred thousand distinct CDR3 sequences; 8.5% to 10% are singletons and the top ten take under 10%. This clonotype was detected ten times or more. Its matching antigen is unknown. V was clipped by 8 bases and J by 8 bases, with 19 bases between them. The CDR3 has 14 amino acids. The germline CDR1 and CDR2 sequences are MNHEY and SMNVEV (reference sequence). The sequenced sample was naive T cells sorted from blood. V and J are TRBV27 and TRBJ2-1; D is possibly TRBD2 (6 bases). The TCR originated in a woman between 50 and 59 years old in good health. The CDR3 protein is CASSMYSGLDEQFF. CDR3 DNA sequence: TGTGCCAGCTCGATGTATAGCGGACTCGATGAGCAGTTCTTC.